This paragraph covers one T cell receptor beta chain sequence. Antigen: not known. Trimming removed 4 bases at V and 4 bases at J, with 20 bases between. The CDR3 consists of 16 residues. In germline, CDR1 is SGHNT, CDR2 YYREEE (reference sequence). The sample comes from a study of OX40 agonist ivuxolimab in advanced cancers. Study in general: Dose-escalation cases comprised hepatocellular carcinoma, melanoma, renal cell or head and neck cancer. Patients with prior anti-PD-1, anti-PD-L1 or anti-CTLA-4 therapy were eligible; approximately 40% had some. General study results and limits: Partial responders receiving 0.1-3.0 mg/kg showed among the lowest clonal expansion. The investigators did not determine what antigen specificity the expanded peripheral T cells had.

TCRdb's table, derived via immunoSEQ multiplex PCR, lists solely in-frame clones and lacks some. This sample carries around 80,000 clones, 86% of them seen once, and the ten largest clones take over 0.75%. This sequence originates from an adult with an advanced solid tumor such as melanoma, head and neck, liver or kidney cancer. Sequenced here: CD4+ or CD8+ T cells sorted from blood, sampled in a trial of the OX40 agonist ivuxolimab. J is TRBJ2-5 and V is TRBV5-4; either TRBD1 or TRBD2 may fit D (5 bases each). The CDR3 sequence is CASSLERTKRGETQYF. In nucleotides, the CDR3 is TGTGCCAGCAGCCTGGAAAGGACAAAGAGGGGAGAGACCCAGTACTTC. Variable domain in full (rest from reference TRBV5-4 and TRBJ2-5): ETGVTQSPTHLIKTRGQQVTLRCSSQSGHNTVSWYQQALGQGPQFIFQYYREEENGRGNFPPRFSGLQFPNYSSELNVNALELDDSALYLCASSLERTKRGETQYFGPGTRLLVL.